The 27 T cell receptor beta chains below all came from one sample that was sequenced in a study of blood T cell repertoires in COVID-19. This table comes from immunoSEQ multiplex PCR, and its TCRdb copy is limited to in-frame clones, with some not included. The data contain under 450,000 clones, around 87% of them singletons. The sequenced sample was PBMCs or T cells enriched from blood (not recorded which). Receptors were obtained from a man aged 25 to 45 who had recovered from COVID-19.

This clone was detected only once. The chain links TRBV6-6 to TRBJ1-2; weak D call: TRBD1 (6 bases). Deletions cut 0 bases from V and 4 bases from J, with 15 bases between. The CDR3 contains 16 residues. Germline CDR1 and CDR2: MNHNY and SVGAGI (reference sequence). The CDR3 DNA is TGTGCCAGCAGTTACTCAGCCAGGGGATTAGGCTATGGCTACACCTTC. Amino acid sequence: CASSYSARGLGYGYTF.

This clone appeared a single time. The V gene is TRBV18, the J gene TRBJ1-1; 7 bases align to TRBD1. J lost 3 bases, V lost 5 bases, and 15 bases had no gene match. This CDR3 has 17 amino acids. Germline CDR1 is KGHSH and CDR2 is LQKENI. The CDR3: CASSSWTGPSVDTEAFF. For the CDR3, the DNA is TGTGCCAGCTCATCCTGGACAGGCCCCTCCGTAGACACTGAAGCTTTCTTT.

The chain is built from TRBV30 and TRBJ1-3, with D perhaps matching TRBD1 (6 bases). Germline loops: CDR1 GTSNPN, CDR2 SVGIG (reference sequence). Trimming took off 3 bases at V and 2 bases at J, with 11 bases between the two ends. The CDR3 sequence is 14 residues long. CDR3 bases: TGTGCCTGGAGACCCCCAGGGGCTGGAAACACCATATATTTT. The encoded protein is CAWRPPGAGNTIYF.

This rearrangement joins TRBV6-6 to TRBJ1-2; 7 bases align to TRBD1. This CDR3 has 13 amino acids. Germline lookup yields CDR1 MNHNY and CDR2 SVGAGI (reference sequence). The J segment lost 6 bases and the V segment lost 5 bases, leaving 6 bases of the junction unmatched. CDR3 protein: CASSPTGMDGYTF. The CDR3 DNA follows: TGTGCCAGCAGTCCGACAGGGATGGATGGCTACACCTTC.

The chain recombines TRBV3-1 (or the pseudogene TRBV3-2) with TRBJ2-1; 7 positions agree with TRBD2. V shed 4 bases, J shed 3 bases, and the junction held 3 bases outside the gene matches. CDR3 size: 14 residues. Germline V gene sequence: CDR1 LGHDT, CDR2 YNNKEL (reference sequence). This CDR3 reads CASSLRDYYNEQFF. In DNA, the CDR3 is TGTGCCAGCAGCCTCCGGGACTACTACAATGAGCAGTTCTTC.

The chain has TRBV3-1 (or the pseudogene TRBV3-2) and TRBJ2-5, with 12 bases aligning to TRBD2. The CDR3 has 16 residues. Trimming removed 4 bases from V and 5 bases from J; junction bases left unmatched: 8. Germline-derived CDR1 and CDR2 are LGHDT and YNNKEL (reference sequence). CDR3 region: CASSLQRTSGAETQYF. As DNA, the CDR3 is TGTGCCAGCAGCCTACAGAGGACTAGCGGGGCGGAGACCCAGTACTTC.

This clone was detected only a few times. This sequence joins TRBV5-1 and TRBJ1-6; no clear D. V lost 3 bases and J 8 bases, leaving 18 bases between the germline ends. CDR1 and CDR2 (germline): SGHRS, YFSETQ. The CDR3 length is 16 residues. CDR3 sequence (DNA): TGCGCCAGCAGCTACTACCCCCGACGGCGGGATTCACCCCTCCACTTT. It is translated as CASSYYPRRRDSPLHF.

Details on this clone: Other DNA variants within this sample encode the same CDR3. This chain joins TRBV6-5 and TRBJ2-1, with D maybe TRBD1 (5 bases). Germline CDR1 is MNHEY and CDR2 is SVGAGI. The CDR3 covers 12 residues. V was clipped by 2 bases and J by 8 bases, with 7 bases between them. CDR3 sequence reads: CASSYRGDEQFF. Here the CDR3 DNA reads TGTGCCAGCAGTTACAGGGGCGATGAGCAGTTCTTC.

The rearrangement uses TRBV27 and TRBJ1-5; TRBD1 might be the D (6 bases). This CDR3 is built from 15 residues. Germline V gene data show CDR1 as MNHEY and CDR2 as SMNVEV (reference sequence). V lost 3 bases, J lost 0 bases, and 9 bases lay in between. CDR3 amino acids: CASSFLRGSNQPQHF. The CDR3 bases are TGTGCCAGCAGTTTCCTCAGGGGTAGCAATCAGCCCCAGCATTTT.

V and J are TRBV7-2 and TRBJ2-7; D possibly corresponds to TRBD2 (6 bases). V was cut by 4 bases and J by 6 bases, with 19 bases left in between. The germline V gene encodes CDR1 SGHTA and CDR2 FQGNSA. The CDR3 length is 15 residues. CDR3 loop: CASSSTGTAKGEQYF. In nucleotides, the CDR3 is TGTGCCAGCAGCTCAACCGGGACTGCTAAGGGCGAGCAGTACTTC.

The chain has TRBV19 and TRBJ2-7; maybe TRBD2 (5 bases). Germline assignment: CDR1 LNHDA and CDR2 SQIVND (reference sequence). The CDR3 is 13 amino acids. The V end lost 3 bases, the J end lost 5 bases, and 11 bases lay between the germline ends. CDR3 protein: CASSITSGHEQYF. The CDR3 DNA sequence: TGTGCCAGTAGTATCACTAGTGGCCACGAGCAGTACTTC.

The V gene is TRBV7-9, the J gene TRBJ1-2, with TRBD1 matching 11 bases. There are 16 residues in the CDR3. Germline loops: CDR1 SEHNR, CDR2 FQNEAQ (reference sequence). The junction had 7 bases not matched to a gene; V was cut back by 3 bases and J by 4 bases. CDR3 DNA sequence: TGTGCCAGCAGCTTCTCCGGGACAGGGGGTTCCTATGGCTACACCTTC. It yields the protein CASSFSGTGGSYGYTF. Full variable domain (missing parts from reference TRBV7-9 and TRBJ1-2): DTGVSQNPRHKITKRGQNVTFRCDPISEHNRLYWYRQTLGQGPEFLTYFQNEAQLEKSRLLSDRFSAERPKGSFSTLEIQRTEQGDSAMYLCASSFSGTGGSYGYTFGSGTRLTVV.

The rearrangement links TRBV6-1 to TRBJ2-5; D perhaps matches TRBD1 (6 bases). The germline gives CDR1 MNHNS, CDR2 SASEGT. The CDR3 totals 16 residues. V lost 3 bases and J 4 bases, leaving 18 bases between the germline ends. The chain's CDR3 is CASSDLRQAGRETQYF. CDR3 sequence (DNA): TGTGCCAGCAGTGACCTCAGACAGGCTGGGCGAGAGACCCAGTACTTC.

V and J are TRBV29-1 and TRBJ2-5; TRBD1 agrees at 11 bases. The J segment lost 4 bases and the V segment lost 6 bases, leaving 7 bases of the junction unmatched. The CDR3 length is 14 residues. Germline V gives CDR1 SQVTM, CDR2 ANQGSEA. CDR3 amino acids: CSVWTGGLGETQYF. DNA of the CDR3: TGCAGCGTATGGACAGGGGGCTTAGGAGAGACCCAGTACTTC.

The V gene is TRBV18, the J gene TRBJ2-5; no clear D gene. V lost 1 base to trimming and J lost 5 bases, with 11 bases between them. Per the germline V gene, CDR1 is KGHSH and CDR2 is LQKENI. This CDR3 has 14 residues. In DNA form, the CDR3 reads TGTGCCAGCTCACCACTGGATGAGGTGGAGACCCAGTACTTC. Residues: CASSPLDEVETQYF.

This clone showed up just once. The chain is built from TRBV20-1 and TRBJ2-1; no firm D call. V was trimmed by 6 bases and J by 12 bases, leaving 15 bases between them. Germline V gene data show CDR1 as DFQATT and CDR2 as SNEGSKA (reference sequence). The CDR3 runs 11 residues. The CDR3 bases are TGCAGTGCCCTACTGAGCCCCGTGCAGTTCTTC. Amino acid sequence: CSALLSPVQFF.

The CDR3 here is CASSLEGYSNQPQHF. CDR3 sequence (DNA): TGTGCCAGCAGTTTGGAGGGTTATAGCAATCAGCCCCAGCATTTT. The gene calls are TRBV6-5 and TRBJ1-5; D is unclear. The germline gives CDR1 MNHEY, CDR2 SVGAGI. The CDR3 runs 15 residues. V was pared by 4 bases and J by 0 bases, with 10 bases between.

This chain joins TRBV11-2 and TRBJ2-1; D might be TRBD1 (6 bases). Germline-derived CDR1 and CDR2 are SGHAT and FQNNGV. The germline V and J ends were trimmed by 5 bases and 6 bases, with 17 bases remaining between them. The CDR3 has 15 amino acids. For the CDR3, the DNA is TGTGCCAGCAGCGCAACAGGGTTTGGGGTCAATGAGCAGTTCTTC. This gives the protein CASSATGFGVNEQFF.

DNA for the CDR3: TGCGCCAGCAGTGAGTCGAATAGAGATGGCTACACCTTC. Amino acids: CASSESNRDGYTF. The genes are TRBV10-2 and TRBJ1-2; no clear D. Trimming left V 0 bases short and J 6 bases short, with 8 bases between. Looked up from germline, CDR1 is WSHSY and CDR2 is SAAADI. The CDR3 has 13 residues.

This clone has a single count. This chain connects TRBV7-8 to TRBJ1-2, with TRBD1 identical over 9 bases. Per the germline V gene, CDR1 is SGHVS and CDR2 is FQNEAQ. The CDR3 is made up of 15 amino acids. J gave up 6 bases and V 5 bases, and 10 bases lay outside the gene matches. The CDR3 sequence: CASSQARDRVNGYTF. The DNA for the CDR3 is TGTGCCAGCAGCCAAGCCCGGGACAGGGTAAATGGCTACACCTTC.

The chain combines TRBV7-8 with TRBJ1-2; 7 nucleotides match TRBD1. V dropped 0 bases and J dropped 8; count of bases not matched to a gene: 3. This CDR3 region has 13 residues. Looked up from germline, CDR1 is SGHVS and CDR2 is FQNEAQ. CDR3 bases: TGTGCCAGCAGCTTAGCTGCAGGGGGAGGCTACACCTTC. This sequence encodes CASSLAAGGGYTF.

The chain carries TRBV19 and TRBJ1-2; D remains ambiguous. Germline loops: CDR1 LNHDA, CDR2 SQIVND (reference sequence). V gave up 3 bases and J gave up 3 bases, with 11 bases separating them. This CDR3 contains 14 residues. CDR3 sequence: CASSIGSRDYGYTF. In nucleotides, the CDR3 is TGTGCCAGTAGTATTGGCAGCCGGGACTATGGCTACACCTTC.

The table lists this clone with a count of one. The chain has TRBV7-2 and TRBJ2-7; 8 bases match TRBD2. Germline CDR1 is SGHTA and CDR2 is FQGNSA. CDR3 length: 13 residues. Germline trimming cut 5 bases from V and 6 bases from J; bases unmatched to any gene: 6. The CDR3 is CASSPGLAGEQYF. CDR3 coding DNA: TGTGCCAGCAGCCCCGGACTAGCCGGCGAGCAGTACTTC.

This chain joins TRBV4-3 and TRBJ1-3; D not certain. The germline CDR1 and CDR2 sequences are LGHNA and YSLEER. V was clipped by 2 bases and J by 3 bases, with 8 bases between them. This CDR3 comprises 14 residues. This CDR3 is CASSQSSGGNTIYF. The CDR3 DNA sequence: TGCGCCAGCAGCCAAAGTTCCGGTGGAAACACCATATATTTT.

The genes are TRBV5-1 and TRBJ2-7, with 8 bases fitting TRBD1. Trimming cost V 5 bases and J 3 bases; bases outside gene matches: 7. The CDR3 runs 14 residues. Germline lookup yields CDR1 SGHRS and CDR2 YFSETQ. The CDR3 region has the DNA TGCGCCAGCAGTACGGATGGACAGGGCTACGAGCAGTACTTC. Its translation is CASSTDGQGYEQYF.

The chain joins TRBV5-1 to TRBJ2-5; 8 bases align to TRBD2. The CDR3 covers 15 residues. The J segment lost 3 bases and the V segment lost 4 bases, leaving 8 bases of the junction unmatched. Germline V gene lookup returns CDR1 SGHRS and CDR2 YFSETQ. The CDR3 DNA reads TGCGCCAGCAGCGTAGGCGGGGGGACCAAAGAGACCCAGTACTTC. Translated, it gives CASSVGGGTKETQYF.

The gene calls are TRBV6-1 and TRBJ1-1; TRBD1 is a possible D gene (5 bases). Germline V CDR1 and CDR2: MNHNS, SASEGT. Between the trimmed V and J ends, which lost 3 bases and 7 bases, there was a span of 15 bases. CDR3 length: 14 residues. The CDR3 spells CASSERTIGYEAFF. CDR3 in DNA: TGTGCCAGCAGTGAGAGGACAATAGGTTATGAAGCTTTCTTT.